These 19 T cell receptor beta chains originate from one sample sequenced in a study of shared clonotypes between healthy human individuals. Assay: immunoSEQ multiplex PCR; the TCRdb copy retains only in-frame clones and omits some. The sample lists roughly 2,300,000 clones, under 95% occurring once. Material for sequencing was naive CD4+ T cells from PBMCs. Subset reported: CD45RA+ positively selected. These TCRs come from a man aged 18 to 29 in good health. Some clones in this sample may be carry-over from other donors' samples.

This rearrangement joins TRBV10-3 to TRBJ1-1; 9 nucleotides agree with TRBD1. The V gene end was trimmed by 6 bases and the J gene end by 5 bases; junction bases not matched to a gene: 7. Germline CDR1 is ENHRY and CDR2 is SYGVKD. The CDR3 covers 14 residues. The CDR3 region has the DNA TGTGCCATCAGCCCACAGGGGGCGCGGACTGAAGCTTTCTTT. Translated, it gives CAISPQGARTEAFF.

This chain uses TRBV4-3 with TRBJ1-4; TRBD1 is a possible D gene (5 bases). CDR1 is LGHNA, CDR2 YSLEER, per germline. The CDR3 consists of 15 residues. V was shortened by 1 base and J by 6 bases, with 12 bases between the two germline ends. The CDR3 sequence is CASSQGGRGDEKLFF. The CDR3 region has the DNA TGCGCCAGCAGCCAAGGCGGGAGGGGAGATGAAAAACTGTTTTTT.

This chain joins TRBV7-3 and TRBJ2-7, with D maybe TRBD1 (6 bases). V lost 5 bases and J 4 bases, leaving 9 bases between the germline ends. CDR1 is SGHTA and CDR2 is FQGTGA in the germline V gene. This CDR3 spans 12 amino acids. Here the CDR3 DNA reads TGTGCCAGCAGCCGGACAGTTTACGAGCAGTACTTC. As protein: CASSRTVYEQYF.

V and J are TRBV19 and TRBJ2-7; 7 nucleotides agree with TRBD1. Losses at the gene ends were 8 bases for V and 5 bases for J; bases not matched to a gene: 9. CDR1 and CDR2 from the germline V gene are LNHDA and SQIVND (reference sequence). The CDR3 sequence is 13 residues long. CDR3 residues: CASSGRGPNEQYF. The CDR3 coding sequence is TGTGCCAGTTCCGGTAGGGGGCCCAACGAGCAGTACTTC.

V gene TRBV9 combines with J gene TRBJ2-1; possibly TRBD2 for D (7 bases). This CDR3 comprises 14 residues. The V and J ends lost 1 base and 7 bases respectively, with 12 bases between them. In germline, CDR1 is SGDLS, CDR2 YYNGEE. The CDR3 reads CASSVRGGRNEQFF. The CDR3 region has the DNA TGTGCCAGCAGCGTAAGGGGGGGTAGGAATGAGCAGTTCTTC.

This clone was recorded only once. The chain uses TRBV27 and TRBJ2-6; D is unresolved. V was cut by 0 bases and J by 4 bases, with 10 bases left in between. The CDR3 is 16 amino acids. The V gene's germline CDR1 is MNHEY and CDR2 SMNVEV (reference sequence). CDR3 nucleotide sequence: TGTGCCAGCAGTTTATCGGCAGTCTTGGGGGCCAACGTCCTGACTTTC. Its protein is CASSLSAVLGANVLTF.

The DNA for the CDR3 is TGTGCCAGCAGTTTGGCAGCGACGCAGTATTTT. This gives the protein CASSLAATQYF. V usage is TRBV28 and J usage is TRBJ2-3; no clear D gene. The CDR3 is made up of 11 amino acids. Germline-derived CDR1 and CDR2 are MDHEN and SYDVKM. The V end was cut by 3 bases, the J end by 9 bases, with 7 bases between.

CDR3 sequence (DNA): TGTGCCAGCGGGGGGACACAAGGTGAAAAACTGTTTTTT. It encodes CASGGTQGEKLFF. The J gene is TRBJ1-4, the V gene TRBV5-4, with a possible D match to TRBD1 (6 bases). Looked up from germline, CDR1 is SGHNT and CDR2 is YYREEE (reference sequence). V shed 7 bases and J shed 7 bases, with 14 bases lying between them. The CDR3 consists of 13 residues.

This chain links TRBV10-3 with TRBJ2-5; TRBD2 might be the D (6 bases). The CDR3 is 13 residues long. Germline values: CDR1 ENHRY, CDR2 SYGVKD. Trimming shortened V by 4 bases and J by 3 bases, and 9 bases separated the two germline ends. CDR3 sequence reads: CAISGVAEETQYF. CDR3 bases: TGTGCCATCAGTGGAGTAGCGGAAGAGACCCAGTACTTC.

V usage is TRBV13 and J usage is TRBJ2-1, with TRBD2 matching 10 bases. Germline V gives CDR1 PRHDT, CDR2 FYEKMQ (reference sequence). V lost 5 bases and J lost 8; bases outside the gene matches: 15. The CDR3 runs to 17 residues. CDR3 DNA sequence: TGTGCCAGCAGCAGCCAAGCGGGAGGGGCGCCCTTTGATGAGCAGTTCTTC. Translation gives CASSSQAGGAPFDEQFF. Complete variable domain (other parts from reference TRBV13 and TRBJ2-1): AAGVIQSPRHLIKEKRETATLKCYPIPRHDTVYWYQQGPGQDPQFLISFYEKMQSDKGSIPDRFSAQQFSDYHSELNMSSLELGDSALYFCASSSQAGGAPFDEQFFGPGTRLTVL.

CDR3 residues: CASSPNREGLLRELFF. Written as DNA, the CDR3 is TGTGCCAGCAGCCCCAACAGGGAGGGTTTATTGCGGGAGCTGTTTTTT. The chain is built from TRBV7-3 and TRBJ2-2; a weak D match, TRBD2 (7 bases). Germline CDR1 reads SGHTA; CDR2 reads FQGTGA. With 5 bases removed from V and 9 bases from J, the gap between germline ends came to 22 bases. The CDR3 has 16 amino acids.

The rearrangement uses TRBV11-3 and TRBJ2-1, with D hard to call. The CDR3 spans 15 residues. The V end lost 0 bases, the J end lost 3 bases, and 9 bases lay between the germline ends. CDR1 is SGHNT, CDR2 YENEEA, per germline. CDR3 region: CASSLDQNYYNEQFF. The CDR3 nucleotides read TGTGCCAGCAGCTTAGATCAGAATTACTACAATGAGCAGTTCTTC.

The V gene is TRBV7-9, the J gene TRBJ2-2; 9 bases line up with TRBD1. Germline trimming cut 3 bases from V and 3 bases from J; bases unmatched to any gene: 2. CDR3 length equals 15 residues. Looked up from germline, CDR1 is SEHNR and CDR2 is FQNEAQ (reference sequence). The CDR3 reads CASSLDRGDTGELFF. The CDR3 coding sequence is TGTGCCAGCAGCTTGGACAGGGGTGACACCGGGGAGCTGTTTTTT.

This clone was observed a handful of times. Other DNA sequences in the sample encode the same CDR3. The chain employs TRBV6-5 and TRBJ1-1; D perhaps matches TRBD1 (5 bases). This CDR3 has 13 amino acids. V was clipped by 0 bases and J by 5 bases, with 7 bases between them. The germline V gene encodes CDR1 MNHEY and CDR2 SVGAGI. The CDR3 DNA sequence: TGTGCCAGCAGTTACTCTTGGGGGACTGAAGCTTTCTTT. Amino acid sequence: CASSYSWGTEAFF.

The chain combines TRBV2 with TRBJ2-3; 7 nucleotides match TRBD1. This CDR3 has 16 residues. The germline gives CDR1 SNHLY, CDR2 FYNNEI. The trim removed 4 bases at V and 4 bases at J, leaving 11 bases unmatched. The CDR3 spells CASSGDSKKISDTQYF. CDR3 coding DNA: TGTGCCAGCAGTGGGGACAGTAAAAAAATCTCAGATACGCAGTATTTT.

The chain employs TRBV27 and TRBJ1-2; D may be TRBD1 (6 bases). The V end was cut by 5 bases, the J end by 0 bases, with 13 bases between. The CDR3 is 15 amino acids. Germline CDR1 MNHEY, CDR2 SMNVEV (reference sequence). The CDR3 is CASSSYWTANYGYTF. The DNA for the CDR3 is TGTGCCAGCAGTAGTTACTGGACAGCTAACTATGGCTACACCTTC.

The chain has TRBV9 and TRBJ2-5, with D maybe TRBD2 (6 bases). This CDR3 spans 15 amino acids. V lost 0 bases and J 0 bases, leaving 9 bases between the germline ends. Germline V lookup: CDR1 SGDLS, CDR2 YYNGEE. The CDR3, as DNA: TGTGCCAGCAGCGTAGGTGTAGCGGACCAAGAGACCCAGTACTTC. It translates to CASSVGVADQETQYF.

CDR3 sequence reads: CASSPGGQVLTDTQYF. The CDR3 coding sequence is TGTGCCAGCAGCCCCGGTGGGCAGGTACTCACAGATACGCAGTATTTT. The chain carries TRBV7-3 and TRBJ2-3; no firm D call. Germline lookup yields CDR1 SGHTA and CDR2 FQGTGA. The CDR3 has 16 residues. V lost 5 bases and J 2 bases, leaving 17 bases between the germline ends.

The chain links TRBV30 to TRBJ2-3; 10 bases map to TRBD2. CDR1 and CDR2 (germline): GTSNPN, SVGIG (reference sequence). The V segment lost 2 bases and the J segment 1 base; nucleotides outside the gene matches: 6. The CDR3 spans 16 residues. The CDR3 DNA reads TGTGCCTGGAGTCGGGTAGCGGGAGGACGCACAGATACGCAGTATTTT. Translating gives CAWSRVAGGRTDTQYF.